A single sample gave rise to the 10 T cell receptor beta chains below, sequenced in a study of CD8 T cells in ankylosing spondylitis. Each CDR3 protein gets one entry after TCRdb re-called the 5' RACE reads with MiXCR. Of 250,000 to 400,000 distinct CDR3 sequences in the sample, 11% are singletons; the top ten hold about a tenth. The sample comprised blood, either unsorted or a sorted T cell fraction (not recorded which). The receptors originated from a female donor with ankylosing spondylitis or in good health (not recorded which).

The sample holds many counts of this clonotype. The V and J genes are TRBV7-7 and TRBJ2-1, with TRBD2 matching 7 bases. Germline trimming cut 2 bases from V and 4 bases from J; bases unmatched to any gene: 8. The length of the CDR3 is 16 residues. Germline CDR1 SSHAT, CDR2 FNYEAQ (reference sequence). Here the CDR3 reads CASSLRRLADYNEQFF. The DNA of the CDR3 is TGTGCCAGCAGCTTACGTCGGCTAGCGGATTACAATGAGCAGTTCTTC.

Ten or more counts support this clonotype. The J gene is TRBJ1-1, the V gene TRBV5-1, with D unclear. The V and J ends lost 0 bases and 2 bases respectively, with 20 bases between them. CDR3 length: 18 amino acids. Germline V CDR1 and CDR2: SGHRS, YFSETQ. The CDR3 loop is CASSLERVGSRLNTEAFF. In nucleotides, the CDR3 is TGCGCCAGCAGCTTGGAACGCGTCGGGAGCAGGCTTAACACTGAAGCTTTCTTT.

This clonotype came up many times. The chain recombines TRBV5-1 with TRBJ2-2; perhaps TRBD2 as D (5 bases). V dropped 2 bases and J dropped 0 bases, with 11 bases sitting between them. The CDR3 has 16 residues. The germline V gene encodes CDR1 SGHRS and CDR2 YFSETQ. This CDR3 is CASSLQDSANTGELFF. The CDR3 bases are TGCGCCAGCAGCTTACAAGATAGCGCGAACACCGGGGAGCTGTTTTTT. The full variable domain, rest sourced from reference TRBV5-1 and TRBJ2-2, is KAGVTQTPRYLIKTRGQQVTLSCSPISGHRSVSWYQQTPGQGLQFLFEYFSETQRNKGNFPGRFSGRQFSNSRSEMNVSTLELGDSALYLCASSLQDSANTGELFFGEGSRLTVL.

A word on this clonotype: A much larger clone is a single base away; this may be a read error. J is TRBJ2-7 and V is TRBV20-1; D not resolved. CDR1 is DFQATT, CDR2 SNEGSKA, per germline (reference sequence). CDR3 length: 13 amino acids. The CDR3 region is CSASRLRRNEQHF. CDR3 sequence (DNA): TGCAGTGCTAGTCGCCTCCGTAGGAACGAGCAGCACTTC.

As DNA, the CDR3 is TGTGCCAGTAGACCATTAACCAGGGGGACTAGCGGACTGAATGAGCAGTTCTTC. Protein sequence: CASRPLTRGTSGLNEQFF. The gene calls are TRBV19 and TRBJ2-1; 11 nucleotides agree with TRBD2. V shed 6 bases and J 7 bases; nucleotides not matched to a gene: 17. There are 18 residues in the CDR3. Germline V CDR1 and CDR2: LNHDA, SQIVND (reference sequence). Full variable domain (rest looked up from reference TRBV19 and TRBJ2-1): DGGITQSPKYLFRKEGQNVTLSCEQNLNHDAMYWYRQDPGQGLRLIYYSQIVNDFQKGDIAEGYSVSREKKESFPLTVTSAQKNPTAFYLCASRPLTRGTSGLNEQFFGPGTRLTVL.

In this sample, this clonotype turned up many times. The chain combines TRBV20-1 with TRBJ1-1; D uncertain. CDR1 and CDR2 from the germline V gene are DFQATT and SNEGSKA (reference sequence). The length of the CDR3 is 13 residues. CDR3 sequence reads: CSYNRYQNTEAFF. As DNA, the CDR3 is TGCAGCTACAATAGATACCAGAACACTGAAGCTTTCTTT.

This clonotype was observed at least ten times. The chain combines TRBV10-3 with TRBJ2-7; perhaps TRBD1 as D (6 bases). Germline V lookup: CDR1 ENHRY, CDR2 SYGVKD. V lost 10 bases to trimming and J lost 2 bases, with 9 bases between them. This CDR3 has 11 amino acids. The CDR3 nucleotides read TGTGCCAGTACAGGGACCTACGAGCAGTACTTC. It is translated as CASTGTYEQYF.

Many counts were recorded for this clonotype. The rearrangement uses TRBV7-2 and TRBJ2-7, with 10 bases that match TRBD2. This CDR3 spans 15 amino acids. Germline CDR1 SGHTA, CDR2 FQGNSA. The V gene end was trimmed by 5 bases and the J gene end by 0 bases; junction bases not matched to a gene: 4. DNA for the CDR3: TGTGCCAGCAGCATCGGACTAGCGGCCTCCTACGAGCAGTACTTC. Its protein product is CASSIGLAASYEQYF.

This clonotype appeared a few times. The chain is built from TRBV28 and TRBJ1-5; D call uncertain. V gave up 3 bases and J gave up 7 bases, with 13 bases separating them. The CDR3 contains 14 residues. The germline V gene encodes CDR1 MDHEN and CDR2 SYDVKM. The CDR3 loop reads CASSFLQVDQPQHF. The DNA of the CDR3 is TGTGCCAGCAGTTTCCTTCAAGTAGACCAGCCCCAGCATTTT.

The J gene is TRBJ2-7, the V gene TRBV20-1; 9 nucleotides match TRBD2. CDR3 size: 15 residues. Germline V gene data show CDR1 as DFQATT and CDR2 as SNEGSKA (reference sequence). The ends lost 4 bases at V and 3 bases at J; junction bases unmatched: 10. CDR3 nucleotides: TGCAGTGCTACTCCAAATAGCGGGGGCCTCTACGAGCAGTACTTC. Translating gives CSATPNSGGLYEQYF.